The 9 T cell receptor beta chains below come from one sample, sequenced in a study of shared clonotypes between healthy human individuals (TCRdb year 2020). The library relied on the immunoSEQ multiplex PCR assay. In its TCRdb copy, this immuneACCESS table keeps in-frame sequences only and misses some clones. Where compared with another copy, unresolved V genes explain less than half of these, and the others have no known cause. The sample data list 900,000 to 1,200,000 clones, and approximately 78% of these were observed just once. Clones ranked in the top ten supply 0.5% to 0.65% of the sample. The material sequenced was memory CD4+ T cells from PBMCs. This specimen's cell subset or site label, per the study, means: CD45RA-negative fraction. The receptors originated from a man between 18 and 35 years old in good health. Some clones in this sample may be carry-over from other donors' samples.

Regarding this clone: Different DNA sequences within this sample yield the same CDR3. CDR3 coding DNA: TGCGCCAGCAGCCTGACAGGGGGGAACACCGGGGAGCTGTTTTTT. This encodes CASSLTGGNTGELFF. The chain links TRBV5-1 to TRBJ2-2; 9 nucleotides align to TRBD1. Germline V gives CDR1 SGHRS, CDR2 YFSETQ. CDR3 length: 15 amino acids. Trimming took 4 bases from V and 1 from J; bases not matched to a gene: 2.

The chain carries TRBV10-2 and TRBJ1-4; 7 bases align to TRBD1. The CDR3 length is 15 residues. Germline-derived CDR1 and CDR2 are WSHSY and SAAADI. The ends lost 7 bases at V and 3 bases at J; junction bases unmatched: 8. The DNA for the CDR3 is TGCGCCAGCAAGGCAGGGGGGCTTCCTAATGAAAAACTGTTTTTT. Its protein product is CASKAGGLPNEKLFF.

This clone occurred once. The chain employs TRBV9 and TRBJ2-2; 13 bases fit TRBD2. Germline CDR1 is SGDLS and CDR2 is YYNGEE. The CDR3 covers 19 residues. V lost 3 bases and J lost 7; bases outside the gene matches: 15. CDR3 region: CASSGGPRTSGSFIGELFF. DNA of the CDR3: TGTGCCAGCAGCGGAGGGCCCCGGACTAGCGGGAGTTTTATCGGGGAGCTGTTTTTT.

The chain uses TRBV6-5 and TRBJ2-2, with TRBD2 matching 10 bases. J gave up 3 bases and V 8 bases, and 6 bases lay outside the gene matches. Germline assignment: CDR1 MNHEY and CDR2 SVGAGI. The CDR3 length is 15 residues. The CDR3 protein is CASLAGAGDTGELFF. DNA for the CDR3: TGTGCCAGCCTAGCGGGAGCGGGGGACACCGGGGAGCTGTTTTTT.

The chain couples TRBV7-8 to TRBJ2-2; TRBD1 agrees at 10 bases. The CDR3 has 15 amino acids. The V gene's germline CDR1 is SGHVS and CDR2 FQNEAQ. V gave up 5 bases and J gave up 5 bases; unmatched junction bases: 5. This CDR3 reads CASSNRDRGTGELFF. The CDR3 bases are TGTGCCAGCAGCAACCGGGACAGGGGTACCGGGGAGCTGTTTTTT.

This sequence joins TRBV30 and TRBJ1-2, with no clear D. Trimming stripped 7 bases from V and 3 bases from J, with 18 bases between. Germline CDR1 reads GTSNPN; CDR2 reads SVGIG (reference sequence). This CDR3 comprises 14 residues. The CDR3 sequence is CASETPGSDYGYTF. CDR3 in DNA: TGTGCCTCAGAAACGCCGGGGTCCGACTATGGCTACACCTTC. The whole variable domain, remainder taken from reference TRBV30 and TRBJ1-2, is SQTIHQWPATLVQPVGSPLSLECTVEGTSNPNLYWYRQAAGRGLQLLFYSVGIGQISSEVPQNLSASRPQDRQFILSSKKLLLSDSGFYLCASETPGSDYGYTFGSGTRLTVV.

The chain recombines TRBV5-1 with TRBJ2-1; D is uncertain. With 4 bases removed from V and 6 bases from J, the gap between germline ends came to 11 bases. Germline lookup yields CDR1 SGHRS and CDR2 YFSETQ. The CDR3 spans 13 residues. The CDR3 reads CASSPLGPNEQFF. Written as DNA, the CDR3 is TGCGCCAGCAGCCCCCTCGGGCCCAATGAGCAGTTCTTC.

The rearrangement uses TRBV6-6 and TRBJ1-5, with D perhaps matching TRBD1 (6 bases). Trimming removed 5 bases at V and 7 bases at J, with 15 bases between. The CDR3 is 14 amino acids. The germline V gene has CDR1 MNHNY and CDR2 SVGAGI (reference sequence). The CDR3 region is CASSPRGASQPQHF. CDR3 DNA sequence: TGTGCCAGCAGTCCCCGGGGGGCTAGCCAGCCCCAGCATTTT.

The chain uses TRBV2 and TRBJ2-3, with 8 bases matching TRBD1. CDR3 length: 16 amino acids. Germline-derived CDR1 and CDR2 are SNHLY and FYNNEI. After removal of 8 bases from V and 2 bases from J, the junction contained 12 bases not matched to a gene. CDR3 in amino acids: CASVKGDRYYTDTQYF. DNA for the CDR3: TGTGCCAGCGTAAAGGGGGACAGGTACTACACAGATACGCAGTATTTT.